A single sample gave rise to the 5 T cell receptor beta chains below, sequenced in a study of blood T cell repertoires in COVID-19. The data were produced by immunoSEQ multiplex PCR, yet TCRdb's version contains in-frame clones alone and is incomplete. The top ten hold roughly 14% of the sample, which has approximately 210,000 clones, almost 90% seen once. Sample: PBMCs or T cells enriched from blood (not recorded which). These receptors were obtained from a woman aged 45-65 years with acute COVID-19.

This rearrangement joins TRBV7-8 to TRBJ1-2, with 7 bases that match TRBD1. The CDR3 loop spans 16 amino acids. Losses at the gene ends were 0 bases for V and 3 bases for J; bases not matched to a gene: 7. CDR1 is SGHVS, CDR2 FQNEAQ, per germline. CDR3 DNA sequence: TGTGCCAGCAGCTTAGCCCCCGGGACAGAACACTATGGCTACACCTTC. Translating it yields CASSLAPGTEHYGYTF.

The J gene is TRBJ2-2, the V gene TRBV7-6; 11 positions match TRBD2. Germline V gene sequence: CDR1 SGHVS, CDR2 FNYEAQ. V lost 5 bases to trimming and J lost 4 bases; unmatched junction nucleotides: 3. This CDR3 region has 15 residues. This CDR3 is CASSRLAGTTGELFF. The DNA for the CDR3 is TGTGCCAGCAGCCGACTAGCGGGAACCACCGGGGAGCTGTTTTTT.

The CDR3 DNA reads TGTGCCAGCAGTCCGTTCACAGGGATGAACACTGAAGCTTTCTTT. As protein: CASSPFTGMNTEAFF. The chain links TRBV6-5 to TRBJ1-1, with D possibly being TRBD1 (6 bases). Germline CDR1 MNHEY, CDR2 SVGAGI. Trimming removed 5 bases at V and 0 bases at J, with 13 bases between. This CDR3 has 15 amino acids.

Only a few counts were recorded for this clone. The V and J genes are TRBV5-1 and TRBJ1-1; a weak D match, TRBD1 (5 bases). The V and J ends lost 4 bases and 3 bases respectively, with 10 bases between them. The CDR3 is made up of 13 amino acids. Germline V gives CDR1 SGHRS, CDR2 YFSETQ. CDR3 protein: CASSPGGDTEAFF. DNA for the CDR3: TGCGCCAGCAGCCCTGGGGGGGACACTGAAGCTTTCTTT. The entire variable domain, with the rest obtained from reference TRBV5-1 and TRBJ1-1, is as follows: KAGVTQTPRYLIKTRGQQVTLSCSPISGHRSVSWYQQTPGQGLQFLFEYFSETQRNKGNFPGRFSGRQFSNSRSEMNVSTLELGDSALYLCASSPGGDTEAFFGQGTRLTVV.

The rearrangement joins TRBV28 to TRBJ1-5, with 7 bases fitting TRBD1. CDR3 size: 15 residues. Trimming took 5 bases from V and 0 from J; bases not matched to a gene: 4. Germline loops: CDR1 MDHEN, CDR2 SYDVKM. The CDR3 loop reads CASSNRGTSNQPQHF. The CDR3 DNA reads as TGTGCCAGCAGTAACAGGGGAACTAGCAATCAGCCCCAGCATTTT.